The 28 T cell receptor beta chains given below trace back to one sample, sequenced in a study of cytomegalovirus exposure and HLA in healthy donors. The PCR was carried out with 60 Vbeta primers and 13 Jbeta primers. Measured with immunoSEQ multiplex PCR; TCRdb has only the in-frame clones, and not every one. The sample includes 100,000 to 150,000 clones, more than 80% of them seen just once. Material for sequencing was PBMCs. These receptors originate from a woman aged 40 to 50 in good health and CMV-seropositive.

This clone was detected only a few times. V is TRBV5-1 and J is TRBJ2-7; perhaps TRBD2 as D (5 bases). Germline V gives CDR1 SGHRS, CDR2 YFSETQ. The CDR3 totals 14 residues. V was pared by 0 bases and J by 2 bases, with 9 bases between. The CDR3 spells CASSLAGGAYEQYF. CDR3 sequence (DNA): TGCGCCAGCAGCTTGGCCGGAGGAGCCTACGAGCAGTACTTC.

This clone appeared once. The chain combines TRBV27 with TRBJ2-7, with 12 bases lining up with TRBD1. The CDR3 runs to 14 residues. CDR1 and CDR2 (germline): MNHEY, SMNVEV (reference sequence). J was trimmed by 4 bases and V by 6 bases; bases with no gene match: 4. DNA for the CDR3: TGTGCCAGCAGGTGGGGACAGGGGGCGTACGAGCAGTACTTC. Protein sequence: CASRWGQGAYEQYF.

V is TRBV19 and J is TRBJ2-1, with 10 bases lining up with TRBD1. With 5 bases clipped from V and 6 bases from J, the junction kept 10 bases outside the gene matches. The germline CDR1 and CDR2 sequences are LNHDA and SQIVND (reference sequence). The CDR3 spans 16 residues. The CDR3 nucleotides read TGTGCCAGTAGTCTCCGACAGGGGGCGATAGGCAATGAGCAGTTCTTC. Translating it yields CASSLRQGAIGNEQFF.

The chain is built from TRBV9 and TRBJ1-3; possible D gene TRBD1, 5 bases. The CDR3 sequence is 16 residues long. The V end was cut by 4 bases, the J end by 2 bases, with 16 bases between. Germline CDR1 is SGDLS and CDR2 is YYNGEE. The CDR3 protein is CASSYPRAEAGNTIYF. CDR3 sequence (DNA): TGTGCCAGCAGCTATCCCAGGGCCGAAGCTGGAAACACCATATATTTT.

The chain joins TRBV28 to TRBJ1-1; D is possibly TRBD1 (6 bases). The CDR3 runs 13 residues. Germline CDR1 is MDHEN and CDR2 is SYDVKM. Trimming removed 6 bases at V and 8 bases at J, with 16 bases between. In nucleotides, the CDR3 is TGTGCCAGCAGCCACCTCCCGGGACAAGAAGCTTTCTTT. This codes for CASSHLPGQEAFF.

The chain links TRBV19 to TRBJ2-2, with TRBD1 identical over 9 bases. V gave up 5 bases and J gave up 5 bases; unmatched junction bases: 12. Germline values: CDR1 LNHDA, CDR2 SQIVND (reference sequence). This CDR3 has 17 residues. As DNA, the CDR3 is TGTGCCAGTAGTGCCCCGGGACAGGGCATTCGGACCGGGGAGCTGTTTTTT. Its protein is CASSAPGQGIRTGELFF. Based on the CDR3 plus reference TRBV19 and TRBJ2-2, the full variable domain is DGGITQSPKYLFRKEGQNVTLSCEQNLNHDAMYWYRQDPGQGLRLIYYSQIVNDFQKGDIAEGYSVSREKKESFPLTVTSAQKNPTAFYLCASSAPGQGIRTGELFFGEGSRLTVL.

The CDR3 is CASTTGHSYEQYF. The CDR3 DNA reads as TGTGCCAGCACAACGGGACATTCCTACGAGCAGTACTTC. The V and J genes are TRBV6-5 and TRBJ2-7; D is perhaps TRBD1 (6 bases). V dropped 7 bases and J dropped 1 base, with 11 bases sitting between them. Germline-derived CDR1 and CDR2 are MNHEY and SVGAGI. The CDR3 is made up of 13 amino acids.

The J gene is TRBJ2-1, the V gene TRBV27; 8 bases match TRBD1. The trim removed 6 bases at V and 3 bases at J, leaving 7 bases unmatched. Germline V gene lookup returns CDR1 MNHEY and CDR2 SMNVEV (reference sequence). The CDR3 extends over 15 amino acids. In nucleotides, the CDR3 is TGTGCCAGCAGCCTTGGACAGGGTCTCTACAATGAGCAGTTCTTC. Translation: CASSLGQGLYNEQFF.

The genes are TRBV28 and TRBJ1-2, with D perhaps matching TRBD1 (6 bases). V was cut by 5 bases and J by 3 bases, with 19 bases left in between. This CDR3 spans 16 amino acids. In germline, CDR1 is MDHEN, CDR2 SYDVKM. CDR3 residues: CASSILTGLFDYGYTF. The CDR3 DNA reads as TGTGCCAGCAGTATACTGACAGGACTTTTTGACTATGGCTACACCTTC.

The CDR3 DNA sequence: TGTGCCAGCAGCTCTCAGGGAATCACTGAAGCTTTCTTT. It translates to CASSSQGITEAFF. The chain uses TRBV9 and TRBJ1-1; D is possibly TRBD1 (5 bases). V lost 4 bases, J lost 4 bases, and 11 bases lay in between. The CDR3 has 13 residues. Germline V CDR1 and CDR2: SGDLS, YYNGEE.

The CDR3 reads CASSVGRGSTSTDTQYF. The CDR3 region has the DNA TGTGCCAGCAGCGTAGGGCGGGGCTCGACTAGCACAGATACGCAGTATTTT. This rearrangement joins TRBV9 to TRBJ2-3, with D perhaps matching TRBD2 (6 bases). Trimming shortened V by 0 bases and J by 0 bases, and 14 bases separated the two germline ends. The CDR3 has 17 amino acids. Germline loops: CDR1 SGDLS, CDR2 YYNGEE.

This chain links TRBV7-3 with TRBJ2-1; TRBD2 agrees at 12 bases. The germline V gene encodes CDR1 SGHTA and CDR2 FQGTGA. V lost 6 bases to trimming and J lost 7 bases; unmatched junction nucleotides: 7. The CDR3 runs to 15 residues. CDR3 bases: TGTGCCAGCAGTTGGACTAGCGGGACCCTGAATGAGCAGTTCTTC. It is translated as CASSWTSGTLNEQFF.

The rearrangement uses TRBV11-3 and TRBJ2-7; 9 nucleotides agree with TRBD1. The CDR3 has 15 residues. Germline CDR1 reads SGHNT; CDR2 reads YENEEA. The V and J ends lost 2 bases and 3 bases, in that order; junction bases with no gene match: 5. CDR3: CASSLRTGEIYEQYF. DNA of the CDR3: TGTGCCAGCAGCTTACGGACAGGGGAGATCTACGAGCAGTACTTC.

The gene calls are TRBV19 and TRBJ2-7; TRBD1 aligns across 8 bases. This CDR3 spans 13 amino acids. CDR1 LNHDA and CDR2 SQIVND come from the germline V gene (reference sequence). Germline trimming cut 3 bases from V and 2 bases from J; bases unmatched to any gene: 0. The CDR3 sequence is CASSMGQAYEQYF. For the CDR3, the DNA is TGTGCCAGTAGTATGGGACAGGCCTACGAGCAGTACTTC.

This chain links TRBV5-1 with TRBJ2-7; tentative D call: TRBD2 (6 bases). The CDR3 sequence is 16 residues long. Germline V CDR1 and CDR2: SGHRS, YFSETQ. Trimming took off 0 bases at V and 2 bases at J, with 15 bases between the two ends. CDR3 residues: CASSLEGGIVTYEQYF. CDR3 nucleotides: TGCGCCAGCAGCTTGGAAGGCGGGATTGTAACCTACGAGCAGTACTTC.

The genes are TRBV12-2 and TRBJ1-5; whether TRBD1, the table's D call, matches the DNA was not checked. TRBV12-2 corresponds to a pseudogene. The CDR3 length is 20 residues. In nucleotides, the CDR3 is TGTGCAAGTCGCTTGGGACCCGGGACAGGCTTCGGTTGGTGTAATCAGCCCCAGCATTTT. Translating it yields CASRLGPGTGFGWCNQPQHF.

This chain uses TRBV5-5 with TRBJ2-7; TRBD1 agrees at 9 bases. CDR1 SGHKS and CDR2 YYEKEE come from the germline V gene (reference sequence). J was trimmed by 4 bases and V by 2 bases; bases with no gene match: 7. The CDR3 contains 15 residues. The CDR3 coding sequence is TGTGCCAGCAGCTTTGTACAGGGGGCGCTTTACGAGCAGTACTTC. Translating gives CASSFVQGALYEQYF.

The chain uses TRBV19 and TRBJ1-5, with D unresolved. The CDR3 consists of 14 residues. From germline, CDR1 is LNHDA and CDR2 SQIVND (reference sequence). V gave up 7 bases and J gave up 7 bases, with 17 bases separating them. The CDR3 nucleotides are TGTGCCAGTACCCCGACACCCTCCCGACAGCCCCAGCATTTT. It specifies CASTPTPSRQPQHF.

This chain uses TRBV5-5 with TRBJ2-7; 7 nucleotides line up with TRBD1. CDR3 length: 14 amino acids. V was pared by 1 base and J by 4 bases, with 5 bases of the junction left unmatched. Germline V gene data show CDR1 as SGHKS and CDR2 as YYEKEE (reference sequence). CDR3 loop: CASSLSGTEYEQYF. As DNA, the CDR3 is TGTGCCAGCAGCTTGTCCGGGACAGAATACGAGCAGTACTTC.

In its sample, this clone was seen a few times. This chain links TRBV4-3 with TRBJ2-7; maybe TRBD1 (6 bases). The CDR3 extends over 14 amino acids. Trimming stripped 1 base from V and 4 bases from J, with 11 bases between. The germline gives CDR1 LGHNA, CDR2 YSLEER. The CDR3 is CASSQVQGQYEQYF. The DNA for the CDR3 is TGCGCCAGCAGCCAAGTACAGGGTCAATACGAGCAGTACTTC.

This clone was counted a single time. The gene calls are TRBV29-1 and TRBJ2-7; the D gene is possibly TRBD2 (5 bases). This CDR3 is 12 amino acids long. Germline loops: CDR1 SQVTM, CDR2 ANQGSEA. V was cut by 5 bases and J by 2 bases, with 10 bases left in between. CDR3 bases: TGCAGCGTTAACGAGGGTCCCTACGAGCAGTACTTC. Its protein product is CSVNEGPYEQYF.

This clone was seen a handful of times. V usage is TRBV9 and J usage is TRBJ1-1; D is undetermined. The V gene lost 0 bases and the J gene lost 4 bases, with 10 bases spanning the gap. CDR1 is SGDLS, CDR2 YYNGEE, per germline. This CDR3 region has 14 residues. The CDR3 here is CASSVEVGSTEAFF. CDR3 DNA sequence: TGTGCCAGCAGCGTAGAGGTGGGGAGCACTGAAGCTTTCTTT.

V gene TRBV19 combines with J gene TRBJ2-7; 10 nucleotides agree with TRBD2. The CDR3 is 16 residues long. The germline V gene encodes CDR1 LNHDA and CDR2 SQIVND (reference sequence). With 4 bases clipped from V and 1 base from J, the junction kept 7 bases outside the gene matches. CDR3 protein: CASSTYLAGDSYEQYF. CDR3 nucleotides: TGTGCCAGTAGTACCTATCTAGCGGGGGATTCCTACGAGCAGTACTTC.

This chain's CDR3 is CASSLGGGDTGELFF. CDR3 nucleotide sequence: TGTGCCAGCAGTTTGGGGGGGGGAGACACCGGGGAGCTGTTTTTT. The V gene is TRBV2, the J gene TRBJ2-2; 7 positions match TRBD2. The CDR3 is made up of 15 amino acids. Germline V gives CDR1 SNHLY, CDR2 FYNNEI. With 5 bases clipped from V and 3 bases from J, the junction kept 6 bases outside the gene matches.

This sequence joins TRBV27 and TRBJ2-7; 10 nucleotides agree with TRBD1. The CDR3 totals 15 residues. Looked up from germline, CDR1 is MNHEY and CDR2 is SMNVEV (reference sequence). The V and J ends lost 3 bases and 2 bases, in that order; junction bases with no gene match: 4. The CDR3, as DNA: TGTGCCAGCAGTTTGACAGGACAGGGGGCCTACGAGCAGTACTTC. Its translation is CASSLTGQGAYEQYF.

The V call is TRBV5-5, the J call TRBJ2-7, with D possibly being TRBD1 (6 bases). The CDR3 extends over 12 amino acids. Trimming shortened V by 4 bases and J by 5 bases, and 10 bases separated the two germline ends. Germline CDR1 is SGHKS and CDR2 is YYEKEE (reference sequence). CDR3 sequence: CASSADRNEQYF. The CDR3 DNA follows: TGTGCCAGCAGCGCGGACAGAAACGAGCAGTACTTC.

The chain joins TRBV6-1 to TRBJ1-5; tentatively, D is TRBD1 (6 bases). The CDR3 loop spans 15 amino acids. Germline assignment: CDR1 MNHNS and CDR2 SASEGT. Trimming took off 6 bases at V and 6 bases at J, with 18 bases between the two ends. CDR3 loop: CASRRGEGGPQPQHF. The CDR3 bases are TGTGCCAGCAGGAGGGGGGAGGGGGGACCTCAGCCCCAGCATTTT.

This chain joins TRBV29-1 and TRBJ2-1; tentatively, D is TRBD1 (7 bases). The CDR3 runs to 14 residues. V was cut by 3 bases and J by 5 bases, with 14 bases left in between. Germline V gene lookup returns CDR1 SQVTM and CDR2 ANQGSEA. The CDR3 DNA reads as TGCAGCGTTGAGCGGCAGGGGGGAAACAATGAGCAGTTCTTC. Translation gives CSVERQGGNNEQFF.